The 24 T cell receptor beta chains below were found in one sample sequenced in a study of PD-1 blockade in classical Hodgkin lymphoma. Assay: immunoSEQ multiplex PCR; the TCRdb copy retains only in-frame clones and omits some. The sample includes some 96,000 clones, about four fifths of them seen just once. Each patient's relapse followed autologous stem cell transplantation, and brentuximab vedotin exposure varied. The sequencing here drew on peripheral blood mononuclear cells (PBMCs), taken before the second cycle of nivolumab. The receptors were gathered from a human donor with classical Hodgkin lymphoma.

The V call is TRBV7-2, the J call TRBJ2-3, with D perhaps matching TRBD1 (7 bases). Germline values: CDR1 SGHTA, CDR2 FQGNSA. Trimming cost V 3 bases and J 3 bases, with 13 bases left between them. This CDR3 comprises 15 residues. CDR3 in amino acids: CASSFSGDRTDTQYF. CDR3 coding DNA: TGTGCCAGCAGCTTTTCGGGGGACAGAACAGATACGCAGTATTTT. The complete variable domain, with remaining parts taken from reference TRBV7-2 and TRBJ2-3, reads GAGVSQSPSNKVTEKGKDVELRCDPISGHTALYWYRQSLGQGLEFLIYFQGNSAPDKSGLPSDRFSAERTGGSVSTLTIQRTQQEDSAVYLCASSFSGDRTDTQYFGPGTRLTVL.

This clone has just one count. The J gene is TRBJ2-3, the V gene TRBV5-6, with 9 positions matching TRBD2. The germline CDR1 and CDR2 sequences are SGHDT and YYEEEE. The CDR3 loop spans 16 amino acids. The trim removed 4 bases at V and 2 bases at J, leaving 8 bases unmatched. The CDR3 reads CASSPGTSRYTDTQYF. The CDR3 bases are TGTGCCAGCAGCCCGGGGACTAGCAGATACACAGATACGCAGTATTTT.

V gene TRBV6-5 combines with J gene TRBJ2-1, with D tentatively TRBD2 (6 bases). Trimming removed 0 bases from V and 5 bases from J, with 14 bases in between. CDR3 length equals 16 residues. Germline V gives CDR1 MNHEY, CDR2 SVGAGI. CDR3 sequence (DNA): TGTGCCAGCAGTTACTCAATAGCGGCCCCTAACAATGAGCAGTTCTTC. Its translation is CASSYSIAAPNNEQFF.

The genes are TRBV30 and TRBJ2-1; 9 bases are shared with TRBD2. V lost 4 bases, J lost 3 bases, and 4 bases stayed unmatched. The CDR3 contains 14 residues. Germline V lookup: CDR1 GTSNPN, CDR2 SVGIG (reference sequence). CDR3 region: CAWKGGRGYNEQFF. Here the CDR3 DNA reads TGTGCCTGGAAGGGCGGGAGGGGCTACAATGAGCAGTTCTTC.

V usage is TRBV5-8 and J usage is TRBJ2-3, with a possible D match to TRBD2 (6 bases). V shed 4 bases and J shed 10 bases, with 19 bases lying between them. Germline loops: CDR1 SGHTS, CDR2 YDEGEE. CDR3 size: 14 residues. The CDR3 sequence: CASSPVVGSDAQYF. CDR3 in DNA: TGTGCCAGCAGCCCTGTTGTCGGGAGCGACGCGCAGTATTTT. The full variable domain, its missing parts supplied by reference TRBV5-8 and TRBJ2-3, is EAGVTQSPTHLIKTRGQQATLRCSPISGHTSVYWYQQALGLGLQFLLWYDEGEERNRGNFPPRFSGRQFPNYSSELNVNALELEDSALYLCASSPVVGSDAQYFGPGTRLTVL.

The gene calls are TRBV5-4 and TRBJ1-1; a weak D match, TRBD1 (6 bases). V lost 3 bases to trimming and J lost 8 bases, with 17 bases between them. From germline, CDR1 is SGHNT and CDR2 YYREEE (reference sequence). The CDR3 totals 14 residues. CDR3 DNA sequence: TGTGCCAGCAGCTCGTTGGTAAGACAGGCAGAAGCTTTCTTT. This translates into CASSSLVRQAEAFF.

This chain joins TRBV19 and TRBJ1-3; 9 nucleotides align to TRBD1. Germline assignment: CDR1 LNHDA and CDR2 SQIVND (reference sequence). The junction had 11 bases not matched to a gene; V was cut back by 8 bases and J by 0 bases. CDR3 length equals 17 residues. The CDR3 region is CASGRAQGASSGNTIYF. CDR3 DNA: TGTGCCAGTGGGAGGGCACAGGGGGCTAGCTCTGGAAACACCATATATTTT.

This chain links TRBV21-1 with TRBJ2-1; the table's TRBD2 call for D was not verified on the DNA. TRBV21-1 has pseudogene status. The CDR3 is made up of 18 amino acids. CDR3 sequence (DNA): TGTGCCAGCAGGGGGGCTAGCGGTCAAAAGCGAATTTACAATGAGCAGTTCTTC. Its protein product is CASRGASGQKRIYNEQFF.

The chain employs TRBV10-3 and TRBJ2-3; 13 positions agree with TRBD2. The germline V gene encodes CDR1 ENHRY and CDR2 SYGVKD. The CDR3 is 15 residues long. V shed 10 bases and J 3 bases; nucleotides not matched to a gene: 7. This CDR3 reads CATQGLAGRTDTQYF. CDR3 in DNA: TGTGCCACCCAGGGACTAGCGGGAAGAACAGATACGCAGTATTTT.

This chain links TRBV14 with TRBJ1-2; no definite D call. In germline, CDR1 is SGHDN, CDR2 FVKESK. The V end was cut by 4 bases, the J end by 5 bases, with 11 bases between. The CDR3 loop spans 13 amino acids. The CDR3, as DNA: TGTGCCAGCAGCCTTAAACCAGGTTATGGCTACACCTTC. Translating gives CASSLKPGYGYTF.

The V gene is TRBV5-4, the J gene TRBJ2-1; no clear D gene. V dropped 0 bases and J dropped 9 bases, with 13 bases sitting between them. CDR3 length: 14 residues. CDR1 SGHNT and CDR2 YYREEE come from the germline V gene (reference sequence). This CDR3 reads CASSLGTTDLEQFF. The CDR3 nucleotides are TGTGCCAGCAGCTTGGGCACTACGGACCTTGAGCAGTTCTTC.

The chain has TRBV7-2 and TRBJ2-1, with D uncertain. Trimming removed 5 bases at V and 6 bases at J, with 8 bases between. CDR1 is SGHTA, CDR2 FQGNSA, per germline. The CDR3 is 12 residues long. The CDR3 bases are TGTGCCAGCAGCCGTGAGCGCAATGAGCAGTTCTTC. Amino acids: CASSRERNEQFF.

This chain uses TRBV7-9 with TRBJ2-5; 8 positions match TRBD1. The CDR3 extends over 15 amino acids. Germline V gene data show CDR1 as SEHNR and CDR2 as FQNEAQ (reference sequence). J lost 5 bases, V lost 2 bases, and 7 bases had no gene match. The CDR3 loop reads CASSLRQGAGETQYF. CDR3 bases: TGTGCCAGCAGCTTAAGGCAGGGGGCGGGGGAGACCCAGTACTTC.

The J gene is TRBJ2-3, the V gene TRBV7-9, with 15 nucleotides matching TRBD2. The CDR3 extends over 18 amino acids. Germline V gene lookup returns CDR1 SEHNR and CDR2 FQNEAQ (reference sequence). J lost 4 bases, V lost 5 bases, and 10 bases had no gene match. CDR3 DNA sequence: TGTGCCAGCAGCGAATCCCCGGGACTAGCGGGAGGACCAGATACGCAGTATTTT. This sequence encodes CASSESPGLAGGPDTQYF.

This rearrangement joins TRBV7-9 to TRBJ2-2; the match to TRBD2 covers 9 bases. Trimming removed 7 bases from V and 5 bases from J; junction bases left unmatched: 5. The CDR3 consists of 14 residues. Germline V gives CDR1 SEHNR, CDR2 FQNEAQ (reference sequence). DNA for the CDR3: TGTGCCAGCACCACAGCGGGGGGAACCGGGGAGCTGTTTTTT. Amino acid sequence: CASTTAGGTGELFF.

The chain has TRBV10-3 and TRBJ2-1; no clear D gene. Trimming pared 3 bases from V and 5 bases from J, leaving 5 bases between. This CDR3 has 12 residues. Germline loops: CDR1 ENHRY, CDR2 SYGVKD. The DNA for the CDR3 is TGTGCCATCAGTGACTTTAACAATGAGCAGTTCTTC. Encoded protein: CAISDFNNEQFF.

In the case of this clone: The germline gene is not matched at one end of the junction; a read error may be the cause. The chain combines TRBV5-1 with TRBJ1-2; weak D call: TRBD1 (5 bases). Germline V lookup: CDR1 SGHRS, CDR2 YFSETQ. This CDR3 is 14 amino acids long. Written as DNA, the CDR3 is TGCGCCAGCAGCTCCGACCCCGGACAAGCGAGCATTCTCTTC. The encoded protein is CASSSDPGQASILF.

The chain is built from TRBV19 and TRBJ2-1; a possible D gene is TRBD2 (6 bases). From germline, CDR1 is LNHDA and CDR2 SQIVND (reference sequence). Trimming took off 5 bases at V and 7 bases at J, with 9 bases between the two ends. The length of the CDR3 is 12 residues. CDR3 sequence: CASSRLVNEQFF. As DNA, the CDR3 is TGTGCCAGTAGTCGACTAGTAAATGAGCAGTTCTTC.

This chain connects TRBV10-3 to TRBJ2-7, with D perhaps given as TRBD1 or TRBD2 (5 bases each). Trimming shortened V by 6 bases and J by 0 bases, and 12 bases separated the two germline ends. CDR3 length equals 14 residues. The germline V gene has CDR1 ENHRY and CDR2 SYGVKD. The CDR3 nucleotides read TGTGCCATCAGGGCCTGGGGGACCTCCTACGAGCAGTACTTC. It codes for CAIRAWGTSYEQYF.

Only a few counts were recorded for this clone. The gene calls are TRBV7-3 and TRBJ2-1; 10 positions agree with TRBD2. Germline CDR1 reads SGHTA; CDR2 reads FQGTGA. Trimming removed 5 bases from V and 5 bases from J; junction bases left unmatched: 3. This CDR3 spans 14 amino acids. In DNA form, the CDR3 reads TGTGCCAGCAGCCCGGGACTAGCGAACAATGAGCAGTTCTTC. Residues: CASSPGLANNEQFF.

The chain has TRBV5-1 and TRBJ2-5, with D hard to call. Germline CDR1 reads SGHRS; CDR2 reads YFSETQ. This CDR3 has 14 amino acids. With 0 bases removed from V and 5 bases from J, the gap between germline ends came to 11 bases. The CDR3, as DNA: TGCGCCAGCAGCTTGGAGGTCAATAGGGAGACCCAGTACTTC. This translates into CASSLEVNRETQYF.

The chain has TRBV7-2 and TRBJ2-4; 7 bases fit TRBD2. The CDR3 sequence is 14 residues long. CDR1 is SGHTA, CDR2 FQGNSA, per germline. V trimming: 11 bases; J trimming: 0 bases; junction bases outside the gene matches: 7. The CDR3 protein is CAGSSGGAKNIQYF. Written as DNA, the CDR3 is TGTGCCGGATCTAGCGGCGGAGCCAAAAACATTCAGTACTTC. Looking up the rest from reference TRBV7-2 and TRBJ2-4 gives the full variable domain: GAGVSQSPSNKVTEKGKDVELRCDPISGHTALYWYRQSLGQGLEFLIYFQGNSAPDKSGLPSDRFSAERTGGSVSTLTIQRTQQEDSAVYLCAGSSGGAKNIQYFGAGTRLSVL.

CDR3 sequence (DNA): TGTGCCAGCAGAAGGACAGGAACCGGCCCCTACGAGCAGTACTTC. Translated: CASRRTGTGPYEQYF. V and J are TRBV2 and TRBJ2-7; TRBD1 matches 7 bases. This CDR3 is 15 amino acids long. Germline CDR1 and CDR2: SNHLY and FYNNEI. Trimming cost V 6 bases and J 2 bases; bases outside gene matches: 10.

This chain joins TRBV5-1 and TRBJ2-7; no clear D gene. CDR1 and CDR2 (germline): SGHRS, YFSETQ. V was shortened by 0 bases and J by 2 bases, with 12 bases between the two germline ends. The CDR3 is made up of 15 amino acids. Written as DNA, the CDR3 is TGCGCCAGCAGCTTGGGTGGCGGCGCTACCTACGAGCAGTACTTC. It specifies CASSLGGGATYEQYF.